Listed here are 13 T cell receptor beta chains from one sample, sequenced in a study of T cell repertoires in cytomegalovirus infection. These TCRs are of unknown antigen specificity. Using its own MiXCR run on the reads, TCRdb lists one record per CDR3 protein. This table holds approximately 1,000,000 distinct CDR3 sequences, about 33% found once. The sample in question was cultured CD8+ T cells from PBMCs, obtained from culture after CMV antigen stimulation. These receptors all come from a human donor in good health (CMV status not recorded). Some clones in this sample may be carry-over from other donors' samples.

This clonotype was seen a few times. The chain is built from TRBV7-9 and TRBJ2-2, with TRBD1 matching 8 bases. V shed 8 bases and J 6 bases; nucleotides not matched to a gene: 11. There are 15 residues in the CDR3. Germline values: CDR1 SEHNR, CDR2 FQNEAQ (reference sequence). The CDR3, as DNA: TGTGCCAGCCGTAGTGCAGGGGGCGAATCCGGGGAGCTGTTTTTT. Its protein is CASRSAGGESGELFF.

As to this clonotype: Compared with germline, one end of the junction differs, possibly owing to a read error. V and J are TRBV20-1 and TRBJ1-4; a weak D match, TRBD1 (5 bases). Germline CDR1 reads DFQATT; CDR2 reads SNEGSKA (reference sequence). CDR3 size: 14 residues. CDR3 amino acids: CSASLGTTNEKLFF. The CDR3 DNA reads as TGCAGCGCTAGTCTCGGGACTACCAATGAAAAACTGTTTTTT.

The chain is built from TRBV10-3 and TRBJ1-5, with 8 positions matching TRBD1. The ends lost 7 bases at V and 4 bases at J; junction bases unmatched: 9. The CDR3 is 15 amino acids. CDR1 and CDR2 from the germline V gene are ENHRY and SYGVKD. The chain's CDR3 is CAITSGTGKNQPQHF. CDR3 coding DNA: TGTGCCATCACCAGCGGGACAGGAAAGAATCAGCCCCAGCATTTT.

This clonotype was observed a handful of times. The rearrangement uses TRBV4-1 and TRBJ2-1; 10 bases fit TRBD2. This CDR3 has 20 amino acids. V dropped 0 bases and J dropped 2; count of bases not matched to a gene: 13. Germline lookup yields CDR1 MGHRA and CDR2 YSYEKL. In DNA, the CDR3 is TGCGCCAGCAGCCAAGATTCAAGTCAGGCTAGCGGGGGCCCCTACAATGAGCAGTTCTTC. Translating gives CASSQDSSQASGGPYNEQFF.

V gene TRBV7-8 combines with J gene TRBJ1-2; D unclear. CDR1 is SGHVS, CDR2 FQNEAQ, per germline. The germline V and J ends were trimmed by 1 base and 7 bases, with 13 bases remaining between them. CDR3 length: 14 amino acids. The CDR3 loop reads CASSLVLREGGYTF. The DNA of the CDR3 is TGTGCCAGCAGCTTAGTACTTAGGGAGGGTGGCTACACCTTC.

The J gene is TRBJ2-2, the V gene TRBV7-9, with D perhaps assigned TRBD1 or TRBD2 (6 bases each). The CDR3 extends over 15 amino acids. The V gene's germline CDR1 is SEHNR and CDR2 FQNEAQ (reference sequence). The ends were cut back, 5 bases at V and 7 bases at J, with 17 bases in the middle. The chain's CDR3 is CASSGPPGANGELFF. The DNA of the CDR3 is TGTGCCAGCAGCGGGCCCCCGGGGGCGAACGGGGAGCTGTTTTTT.

The chain combines TRBV4-1 with TRBJ1-5; D gene uncertain. Between the trimmed V and J ends, which lost 1 base and 6 bases, there was a span of 10 bases. Germline V lookup: CDR1 MGHRA, CDR2 YSYEKL. This CDR3 comprises 14 residues. The CDR3, as DNA: TGCGCCAGCAGCCAAGGGGCGGTCGGTCAGCCCCAGCATTTT. This sequence encodes CASSQGAVGQPQHF.

Of note for this clonotype: A much larger clone lies a single base off, so this may be a read error. The CDR3 bases are TGTACCAGCAGCCCGGGTGGGGGCAGCCAGCCCCAGCATTTT. Translation gives CTSSPGGGSQPQHF. The chain combines TRBV7-2 with TRBJ1-5; a weak D match, TRBD1 (6 bases). The CDR3 covers 14 residues. V lost 5 bases to trimming and J lost 7 bases, with 15 bases between them. Germline CDR1 is SGHTA and CDR2 is FQGNSA.

With regard to this clonotype: A read error may produce the germline difference seen at one junction end. The J gene is TRBJ2-3, the V gene TRBV7-9; 8 nucleotides line up with TRBD2. Germline V gene lookup returns CDR1 SEHNR and CDR2 FQNEAQ (reference sequence). CDR3 size: 17 residues. This CDR3 is CASSPRGAGALRDTQYF. The CDR3 DNA reads as TGTGCTAGCAGCCCTCGGGGAGCGGGGGCTCTCCGGGATACGCAGTATTTT.

In nucleotides, the CDR3 is TGTGCCAGCAGCCCCTGGGGCCGGGAAAGTAACACTGAAGCTTTCTTT. It translates to CASSPWGRESNTEAFF. The genes are TRBV7-6 and TRBJ1-1; possibly TRBD1 for D (5 bases). Trimming removed 5 bases at V and 2 bases at J, with 18 bases between. CDR1 SGHVS and CDR2 FNYEAQ come from the germline V gene. This CDR3 has 16 residues.

This rearrangement joins TRBV5-5 to TRBJ2-7; 8 bases align to TRBD2. The CDR3 sequence is 13 residues long. V gave up 3 bases and J gave up 6 bases; unmatched junction bases: 5. CDR1 is SGHKS, CDR2 YYEKEE, per germline (reference sequence). The CDR3 protein is CASSWVAGREQYV. CDR3 nucleotides: TGTGCCAGCAGCTGGGTAGCGGGGCGCGAGCAGTACGTC.

The gene calls are TRBV2 and TRBJ2-3; D call uncertain. Germline assignment: CDR1 SNHLY and CDR2 FYNNEI. CDR3 length: 13 residues. V lost 9 bases and J 1 base, leaving 11 bases between the germline ends. CDR3 protein: CASSGSRTDTQYF. The CDR3 coding sequence is TGTGCCAGTTCGGGCTCACGCACAGATACGCAGTATTTT. Together with reference TRBV2 and TRBJ2-3, the CDR3 gives the full variable domain: EPEVTQTPSHQVTQMGQEVILRCVPISNHLYFYWYRQILGQKVEFLVSFYNNEISEKSEIFDDQFSVERPDGSNFTLKIRSTKLEDSAMYFCASSGSRTDTQYFGPGTRLTVL.

This clonotype appeared a few times. The chain employs TRBV6-2 or TRBV6-3 and TRBJ2-7; 7 bases line up with TRBD1. J gave up 1 base and V 6 bases, and 3 bases lay outside the gene matches. CDR1 is MNHEY, CDR2 SVGEGT, per germline. The CDR3 spans 13 residues. The CDR3 region has the DNA TGTGCCAGCAGCGGGGACAGATCCTACGAGCAGTACGTC. It encodes CASSGDRSYEQYV.